This TCR beta chain was identified during a study of early T cells in non-severe SARS-CoV-2 infection. Study as a whole: From unsorted whole blood, bulk RNA was sequenced, and the chains remained unpaired.

In its sample, this clonotype was seen a few times. TCRdb reprocessed the 5' RACE reads via MiXCR and lists one record per CDR3 protein. The data contain some 76,000 distinct CDR3 sequences, around 15% of them singletons. This sequence originates from an adult who was a healthcare worker with PCR-confirmed SARS-CoV-2 infection or an uninfected control (not recorded which). The material sequenced was whole blood.

CDR3 coding DNA: TGTGCCAGCAGCTGGTCGGGACAGGGATCCTATGGCTACACCTTC. This codes for CASSWSGQGSYGYTF. The chain has TRBV5-4 and TRBJ1-2; 9 nucleotides line up with TRBD1. V gave up 3 bases and J gave up 4 bases; unmatched junction bases: 7. The CDR3 is 15 amino acids. CDR1 is SGHNT, CDR2 YYREEE, per germline (reference sequence).